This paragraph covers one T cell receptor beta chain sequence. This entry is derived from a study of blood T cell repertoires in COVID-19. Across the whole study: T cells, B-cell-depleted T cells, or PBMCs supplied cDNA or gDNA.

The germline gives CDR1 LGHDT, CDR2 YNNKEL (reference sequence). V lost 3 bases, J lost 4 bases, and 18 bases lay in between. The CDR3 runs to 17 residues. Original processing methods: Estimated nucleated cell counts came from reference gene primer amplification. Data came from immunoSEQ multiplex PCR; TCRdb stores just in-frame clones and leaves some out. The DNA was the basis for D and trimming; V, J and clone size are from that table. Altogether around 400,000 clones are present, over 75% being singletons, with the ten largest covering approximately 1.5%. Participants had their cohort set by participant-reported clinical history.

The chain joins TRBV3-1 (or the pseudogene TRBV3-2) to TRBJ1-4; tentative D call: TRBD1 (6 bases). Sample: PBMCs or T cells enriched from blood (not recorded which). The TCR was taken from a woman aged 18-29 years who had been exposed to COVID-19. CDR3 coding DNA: TGTGCCAGCAGCCAGGGAGCCTACAGGGTGGGTAATGAAAAACTGTTTTTT. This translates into CASSQGAYRVGNEKLFF.